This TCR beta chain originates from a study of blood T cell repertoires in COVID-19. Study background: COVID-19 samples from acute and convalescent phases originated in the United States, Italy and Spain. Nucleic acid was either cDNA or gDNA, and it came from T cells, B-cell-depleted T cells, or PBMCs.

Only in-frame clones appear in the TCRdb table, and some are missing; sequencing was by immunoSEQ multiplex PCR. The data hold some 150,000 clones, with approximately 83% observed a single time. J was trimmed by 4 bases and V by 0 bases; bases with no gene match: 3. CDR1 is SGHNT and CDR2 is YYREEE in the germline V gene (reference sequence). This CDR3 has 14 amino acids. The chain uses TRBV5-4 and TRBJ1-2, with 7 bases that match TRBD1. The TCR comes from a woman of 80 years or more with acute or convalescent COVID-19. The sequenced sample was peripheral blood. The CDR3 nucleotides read TGTGCCAGCAGCTTGGCTTCAGGGGGCTATGGCTACACCTTC. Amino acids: CASSLASGGYGYTF.